This T cell receptor beta chain is drawn from a study of TIL therapy for anti-PD-1-resistant metastatic lung cancer. Specified time point: pre-treatment sample, taken before nivolumab and TIL therapy. Sequencing used immunoSEQ v3. The protocol was immunoSEQ multiplex PCR, while the TCRdb copy is restricted to in-frame clones and leaves out a portion. Of about 47,000 clones listed, roughly 85% are singletons. V was clipped by 2 bases and J by 8 bases, with 16 bases between them. The CDR3 is 15 residues long. Germline V gives CDR1 SGHNT, CDR2 YYREEE (reference sequence). This sequence joins TRBV5-4 and TRBJ2-2; D may be TRBD1 (7 bases). The receptor was derived from a person between 30 and 80 years old with non-small cell lung cancer. Sequenced material: blood, taken at baseline. Here the CDR3 reads CASSFRGAVSGELFF. The CDR3 DNA is TGTGCCAGCAGCTTCAGGGGGGCCGTATCGGGGGAGCTGTTTTTT.